The TCR beta chain described here comes from a study of blood T cell repertoires in COVID-19. Study overall: T cells, B-cell-depleted T cells, or PBMCs supplied cDNA or gDNA.

Per germline, CDR1 SGHRS and CDR2 YFSETQ. The CDR3 totals 14 residues. V was pared by 6 bases and J by 2 bases, with 2 bases of the junction left unmatched. Original processing notes: Cell counts per sample came from amplifying reference gene primers. Sequencing was performed with immunoSEQ multiplex PCR; in TCRdb, only in-frame clones are kept and a portion is missing. V, J and clone size were drawn from that table, and D and trimming were deduced from the DNA. The table shows 25,000 to 30,000 clones, with over 85% occurring only once. Input material: peripheral blood. This chain connects TRBV5-1 to TRBJ1-2, with 12 bases identical to TRBD1. This TCR came from a human donor with active COVID-19. The donor label of this sample is uncertain. CDR3 loop: CASTGTGGNYGYTF. DNA for the CDR3: TGCGCCAGCACAGGGACAGGGGGCAACTATGGCTACACCTTC.